Listed here are 9 T cell receptor beta chains from one sample, sequenced in a study of technical replicates of blood from several donors. Only in-frame clones appear in the TCRdb table, and some are missing; sequencing was by immunoSEQ multiplex PCR. In the table there are 60,000 or so clones, around 87% of which are singletons. The specimen sequenced was PBMCs. The receptors stem from a human donor in good health. Some clones in this sample may be carry-over from other donors' samples.

The V and J genes are TRBV9 and TRBJ2-1, with TRBD2 matching 9 bases. V lost 6 bases to trimming and J lost 7 bases; unmatched junction nucleotides: 8. CDR1 is SGDLS, CDR2 YYNGEE, per germline. The CDR3 is 14 amino acids. The CDR3 loop is CASMLGLAGNEQFF. The CDR3 nucleotides are TGTGCCAGCATGTTAGGTCTAGCGGGGAATGAGCAGTTCTTC.

The V gene is TRBV2, the J gene TRBJ2-3, with 9 bases lining up with TRBD2. V shed 5 bases, J shed 3 bases, and the junction held 6 bases outside the gene matches. The CDR3 runs 15 residues. The germline gives CDR1 SNHLY, CDR2 FYNNEI. CDR3 in amino acids: CASSLSGRGTDTQYF. The CDR3 DNA reads TGTGCCAGCAGTCTTAGCGGGAGAGGGACAGATACGCAGTATTTT.

The genes are TRBV9 and TRBJ1-1; TRBD1 matches 8 bases. J was trimmed by 1 base and V by 4 bases; bases with no gene match: 6. Germline CDR1 SGDLS, CDR2 YYNGEE. The CDR3 spans 15 residues. CDR3 DNA sequence: TGTGCCAGCAGCCCTCGGACAGGGCGGAACACTGAAGCTTTCTTT. Translating gives CASSPRTGRNTEAFF.

V and J are TRBV7-3 and TRBJ1-1, with TRBD1 matching over 8 bases. V lost 5 bases and J lost 1; bases outside the gene matches: 6. Germline values: CDR1 SGHTA, CDR2 FQGTGA. The CDR3 has 15 amino acids. The chain's CDR3 is CASSHLRGQNTEAFF. CDR3 DNA sequence: TGTGCCAGCAGCCATCTCAGGGGGCAGAACACTGAAGCTTTCTTT.

The rearrangement links TRBV2 to TRBJ1-5; TRBD1 is a possible D gene (6 bases). This CDR3 has 15 amino acids. V lost 10 bases to trimming and J lost 3 bases, with 19 bases between them. Germline values: CDR1 SNHLY, CDR2 FYNNEI. The CDR3 loop is CATSRRGGSNQPQHF. The CDR3 DNA reads as TGTGCCACTTCCCGGCGGGGGGGCTCCAATCAGCCCCAGCATTTT.

This clone has only one observation. J is TRBJ2-2 and V is TRBV5-1; 7 nucleotides match TRBD2. V shed 8 bases and J 0 bases; nucleotides not matched to a gene: 4. CDR3 length equals 14 residues. CDR1 SGHRS and CDR2 YFSETQ come from the germline V gene. The CDR3: CASSGTTNTGELFF. The CDR3 nucleotides read TGCGCCAGTTCCGGGACTACGAACACCGGGGAGCTGTTTTTT.

The V call is TRBV7-9, the J call TRBJ2-3; D is possibly TRBD1 (7 bases). From germline, CDR1 is SEHNR and CDR2 FQNEAQ (reference sequence). Trimming shortened V by 3 bases and J by 0 bases, and 13 bases separated the two germline ends. This CDR3 comprises 16 residues. The CDR3 here is CASSFGRQGSTDTQYF. The DNA of the CDR3 is TGTGCCAGCAGCTTCGGGAGACAGGGTAGCACAGATACGCAGTATTTT.

This CDR3 is CASSLGLYNEQFF. CDR3 DNA sequence: TGTGCCAGCAGCTTGGGGCTTTACAATGAGCAGTTCTTC. The V call is TRBV7-9, the J call TRBJ2-1; perhaps TRBD1 as D (5 bases). Germline lookup yields CDR1 SEHNR and CDR2 FQNEAQ (reference sequence). The CDR3 totals 13 residues. V was clipped by 3 bases and J by 4 bases, with 7 bases between them. The full variable domain, completed using reference TRBV7-9 and TRBJ2-1, is DTGVSQNPRHKITKRGQNVTFRCDPISEHNRLYWYRQTLGQGPEFLTYFQNEAQLEKSRLLSDRFSAERPKGSFSTLEIQRTEQGDSAMYLCASSLGLYNEQFFGPGTRLTVL.

The rearrangement uses TRBV28 and TRBJ1-2, with D possibly TRBD1 on 6 matching bases. CDR1 and CDR2 from the germline V gene are MDHEN and SYDVKM. CDR3 size: 14 residues. Trimming shortened V by 8 bases and J by 7 bases, and 20 bases separated the two germline ends. The CDR3 loop is CASGGAGVSFGYTF. CDR3 coding DNA: TGTGCCAGCGGGGGGGCCGGAGTGTCCTTTGGCTACACCTTC.